This TCR beta chain is drawn from a study of cytomegalovirus exposure and HLA in healthy donors (dated by TCRdb to the late 2010s). For the study in its entirety: In an earlier analysis of several hundred of the donors, 250 to 300 Gb of sequence data and 117 million unique TCR beta sequences from roughly 180 million T cells were reported. Approximately 300 gigabases of sequencing data and around 85 million unique TCR sequences made up an early release that covered several hundred HLA-typed donors. Of the roughly 390 genotyped donors, 65% to 90% fell in the genetic ancestry cluster associated with self-reported Caucasian donors. The study aimed to test whether cataloging public T cell receptors could reveal signatures of past pathogen exposure. The study profiled the T cell repertoires of about 720 subjects by immunosequencing and related them to cytomegalovirus serostatus. Besides the first cohort of roughly 660 subjects, a separate validation cohort made up of roughly 120 different subjects was used. High-throughput TCR immunosequencing, statistical association of individual TCRs with disease status, and machine learning were combined to predict cytomegalovirus infection status. A later analysis re-analyzed previously published TCR beta repertoires from approximately 700 donors and added high-resolution HLA genotyping to study TCR occurrence patterns. In the later analysis, no new phenotypic data were used to find candidate immune exposures; instead, reliance was placed on TCR beta sequences and their occurrence across donors. An earlier analysis of a few hundred of the donors applied high-throughput TCR beta sequencing to assess whether each TCR beta V gene segment acted as functional or pseudogenic. Donor age, sex, ethnicity and CMV serostatus were compiled together with the repertoire data. Genome-wide SNP genotypes for about 55% of the roughly 670 donors were used in a later genetic analysis, which treated that subset as a discovery cohort. Every discovery cohort repertoire had been produced on one sequencing platform. Both class I and class II loci were covered by HLA typing, at four-digit resolution. Typing coverage varied by locus: roughly 620-630 donors for A, B, C, DRB1 and DQB1; under 550 for DQA1; more than 600 for DPA1; around 450 for DPB1. Because of strong linkage in the cohort, five DR-DQ haplotypes were treated as single units for association and clustering. Among some 400 genotyped donors of the cohort, an average of around 220,000 unique TCR beta nucleotide sequences was sequenced per donor, of which approximately 19% were non-productive. General findings and caveats noted by the study authors: A further reported finding was that TCR beta sequences accurately predicted the HLA-A and HLA-B alleles for most subjects in the first cohort. In a later analysis, 16,951 TCR beta sequences were associated with specific HLA alleles at a false discovery rate of 0.05. Because counts were too low, seventeen rarely observed V segments, including chromosome 9 orphons, were excluded from the earlier analysis of a few hundred of the donors. The classifier was reported to diagnose cytomegalovirus status with high specificity and sensitivity in both the original and validation cohorts. The authors suggested that the approach could potentially be extended to other disease states and immunological phenotypes. In this cohort, only TCR beta chains were sequenced, and detectable features were limited by the absence of alpha or paired-chain data. A total of 150 to 200 TCR beta chains were listed by the study as associated with cytomegalovirus. CMV serostatus was the only immune exposure information available for the cohort. A later genetic analysis associated a missense DCLRE1C variant with V-gene and J-gene trimming of TCR beta chains, and an independent cohort replicated the association. Across donors, most TCR sequences were observed very rarely, whereas some public TCRs were present in many individuals. A few of the identified cytomegalovirus-associated TCR beta chains were confirmed in vitro to be specific for cytomegalovirus antigens. HLA typing was unavailable for some donors at each locus, so association tests used only the typed subset. The 87-base-pair reads could not distinguish some IMGT-functional V segments, including TRBV6-2 and TRBV6-3, so those segments were excluded. In a later analysis, several top co-occurrence clusters were reported to appear linked to parvovirus B19, influenza, CMV and Epstein-Barr virus. In a later genetic analysis, fewer N-insertions in productive TCRs were reported among donors in an Asian-associated ancestry cluster than the roughly 640-donor mean. In a later analysis, HLA-associated TCR beta chains showed more clonal expansion and lower generation probabilities than non-associated chains that were equally common. Correlated functional status among segregating V segments might be attributable to linkage disequilibrium, but an unknown experimental factor could not be ruled out. Strong co-occurrence of HLA alleles, especially DR and DQ, made assigning TCR associations to individual alleles difficult. In an earlier analysis of roughly 560 of the donors, most TCR beta V segments were observed in productive rearrangements about 90% or about 30% of the time, broadly matching IMGT annotations. A group of highly shared sequence variants was considered likely to be a technical artifact of the sequencing pipeline. Most CMV-associated TCR beta chains appeared to be HLA-restricted in a later analysis, and the HLA associations seemed to be driven largely by CMV exposure. According to a later analysis, TCR association rates differed among HLA loci, with DRB1 alleles showing the most associated TCRs and HLA-C alleles showing the fewest. Sequencing depth was assumed to be roughly uniform across donors in the presence/absence analyses, though that assumption may not hold.

V was cut back by 7 bases and J by 3 bases, leaving a gap of 16 bases between them. Including cysteine and phenylalanine, the CDR3 has 14 amino acids. Of all the DNA, just the CDR3 is kept, 42 bases in frame from base 1. CDR1 and CDR2 were assigned from the germline V gene (reference sequence) as SEHNR and FQNEAQ. The cohort consisted of approximately 690 healthy bone marrow donors. At the time of sampling, every cohort member was nominally healthy, though immune exposures that went unrecorded were likely present. The donor tested CMV seronegative and was one of the 352 seronegative cohort members. A peripheral blood sample was collected from each donor, and TCR beta sequencing was performed on peripheral blood mononuclear cells. The Qiagen DNeasy Blood Extraction Kit was used to extract genomic DNA from the blood cell samples. This clone was seen a single time. Which antigen it targets is not known. No base quality information exists; no much larger clone differs at one position.

Receptor amplification or capture employed the immunoSEQ multiplex PCR assay. The multiplex PCR relied on a mix of 60 forward primers for TCR Vbeta segments and 13 reverse primers for TCR Jbeta segments. A multiplex PCR assay on genomic DNA amplified the CDR3 region of rearranged TCR beta genes. The Illumina HiSeq System was used to sequence the amplified TCR beta libraries as 87-base-pair reads. Concerning the study's data processing: A later analysis tallied some 79 million unique TCR beta chains across the 700 or so repertoires, and about 10 million of those chains were shared by two or more donors. Raw reads were error-corrected and collapsed into unique sequences by a nearest-neighbor algorithm in which closely related sequences were merged to remove PCR and sequencing errors. V, D and J gene segments were assigned by aligning CDR3 sequences to IMGT reference sequences. For a sequence to be retained, at least a six-nucleotide match to both a V gene segment and a J gene segment was required. A rearrangement was called productive if the CDR3 had no stop codons and remained in frame with V and J, and every other rearrangement was called non-productive. CDR3 was defined by IMGT convention, running from the second conserved V-encoded cysteine to the conserved J-encoded phenylalanine. The earlier analysis of 587 of the donors excluded sequences that lacked an unambiguous match to a single V gene segment. In an earlier analysis of approximately 610 of the donors, V segments were called functional above 56.7% productive rearrangements and were called segregating when the between-donor standard deviation exceeded 5%. A statistical classification framework was developed to diagnose cytomegalovirus status using the catalog of TCR beta chain sequences. In a later analysis, V and J genes were assigned by comparing TCR nucleotide sequences against IMGT/GENE-DB human TR gene sequences. In a later analysis, CDR3 sequences and most-parsimonious VDJ recombination scenarios were assigned using the TCRdist pipeline. In a later analysis, each TCR beta chain was defined by its CDR3 amino acid sequence together with its V-gene family, and reads lacking a unique V-gene family were excluded. In a later analysis, 450 to 600 highly shared, low-generation-probability nucleotide sequences were removed to address suspected cross-contamination and a sequencing artifact. In a later analysis, a clonal expansion index for each public chain was calculated from normalized within-repertoire ranks of inferred template counts. Generation probabilities in a later analysis came from a VDJ recombination model fitted to out-of-frame rearrangements, and those results were checked against IGoR. In a later analysis, hypergeometric tests were used to score TCR-TCR, TCR-HLA and TCR-CMV co-occurrence, with a repertoire-size bias correction applied to TCR pairs. False discovery rates were estimated in a later analysis by permuting HLA or CMV assignments 20 times. In a later analysis, co-occurring TCRs were grouped using DBSCAN, with TCRdist sequence similarity added in when clustering inside HLA-allele-positive subsets. For co-occurrence clustering, repertoires with fewer than 30,000 or more than 120,000 public chains were excluded, along with five or six repertoires with anomalous nucleotide sharing. TCRdb holds this immuneACCESS table with in-frame rearrangements only. Some clones are missing; in checked studies, unresolved V genes explain under half, and the rest has no known cause. Clone size and V and J calls were adopted from that table, with D and trimming inferred from the DNA. This sample is represented by fewer than 200,000 clones; just under 80% of them were singletons. 1.3% of the sample comes from the top ten.

The chain employs TRBV7-9 and TRBJ2-7; the D gene is perhaps TRBD2, on 5 matching bases. This clonotype originated in a man aged 25 to 45 in good health and CMV-seronegative. Sequencing used PBMCs. The CDR3 in this case is CASTLLGEIYEQYF. The bases are TGTGCCAGCACCTTGCTCGGGGAAATCTACGAGCAGTACTTC.